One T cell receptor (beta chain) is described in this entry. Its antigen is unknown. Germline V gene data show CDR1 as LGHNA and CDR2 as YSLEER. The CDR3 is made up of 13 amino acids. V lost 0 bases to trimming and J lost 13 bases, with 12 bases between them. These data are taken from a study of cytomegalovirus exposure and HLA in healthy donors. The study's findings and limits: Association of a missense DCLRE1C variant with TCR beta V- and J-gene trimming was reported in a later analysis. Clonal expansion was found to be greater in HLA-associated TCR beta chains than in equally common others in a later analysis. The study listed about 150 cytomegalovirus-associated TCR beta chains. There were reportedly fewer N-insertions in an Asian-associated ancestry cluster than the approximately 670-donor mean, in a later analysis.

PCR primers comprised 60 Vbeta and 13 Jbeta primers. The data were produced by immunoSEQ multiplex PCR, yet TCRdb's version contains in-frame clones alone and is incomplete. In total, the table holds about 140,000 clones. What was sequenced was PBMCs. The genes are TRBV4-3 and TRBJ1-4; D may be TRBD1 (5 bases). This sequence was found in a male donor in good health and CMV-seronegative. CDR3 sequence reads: CASSQDAGGGLFF. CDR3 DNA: TGCGCCAGCAGCCAAGACGCTGGGGGAGGACTGTTTTTT.